The rows below give T cell receptor beta chains drawn from one sample of a study of OX40 agonist ivuxolimab in advanced cancers. Sequencing was performed with immunoSEQ multiplex PCR; in TCRdb, only in-frame clones are kept and a portion is missing. Seen here are roughly 56,000 clones, around 84% observed once, and the top ten hold 4% to 6%. The source was CD4+ or CD8+ T cells sorted from blood, collected in a trial of the OX40 agonist ivuxolimab. The receptor source for this set is an adult with an advanced solid tumor such as melanoma, head and neck, liver or kidney cancer. Both conserved end residues are part of each CDR3. The order of the fields is V gene, D gene, CDR3 length, J gene, clone size, CDR3 protein, CDR3 DNA. The D gene is left open where the match is weak. Clone size, where shown, is once, few, many, or a class for clones that have expanded.

V gene: TRBV9; D gene: .; CDR3 length: 15; J gene: TRBJ2-6; clone size: .; CDR3 protein: CASSVGGAGANVLTF; CDR3 DNA: TGTGCCAGCAGCGTAGGTGGGGCTGGGGCCAACGTCCTGACTTTC
V gene: TRBV7-9; D gene: TRBD2; CDR3 length: 14; J gene: TRBJ2-7; clone size: once; CDR3 protein: CASSNSGSPYEQYF; CDR3 DNA: TGTGCCAGCAGCAATAGCGGGAGTCCCTACGAGCAGTACTTC
V gene: TRBV19; D gene: TRBD1; CDR3 length: 14; J gene: TRBJ1-1; clone size: .; CDR3 protein: CASHRGSLDTEAFF; CDR3 DNA: TGTGCCAGCCACAGGGGAAGCCTTGATACTGAAGCTTTCTTT
V gene: TRBV4-1; D gene: .; CDR3 length: 16; J gene: TRBJ1-6; clone size: .; CDR3 protein: CASSLQIVGGHSPLHF; CDR3 DNA: TGCGCCAGCAGCCTGCAAATCGTGGGTGGACATTCACCCCTCCACTTT
V gene: TRBV27; D gene: TRBD2; CDR3 length: 15; J gene: TRBJ2-1; clone size: .; CDR3 protein: CASSSSGRWWDEQFF; CDR3 DNA: TGTGCCAGCAGTTCTAGCGGGAGGTGGTGGGATGAGCAGTTCTTC
V gene: TRBV4-3; D gene: TRBD1; CDR3 length: 14; J gene: TRBJ2-7; clone size: .; CDR3 protein: CASSQGTGYYEQYF; CDR3 DNA: TGCGCCAGCAGCCAAGGGACAGGGTACTACGAGCAGTACTTC
V gene: TRBV11-3; D gene: .; CDR3 length: 13; J gene: TRBJ2-1; clone size: .; CDR3 protein: CASSFSTYNEQFF; CDR3 DNA: TGTGCCAGCAGCTTCTCCACCTACAATGAGCAGTTCTTC
V gene: TRBV7-3; D gene: TRBD2; CDR3 length: 15; J gene: TRBJ2-1; clone size: .; CDR3 protein: CASSLSAGGGHEQFF; CDR3 DNA: TGTGCCAGCAGCTTATCAGCGGGAGGAGGTCATGAGCAGTTCTTC
V gene: TRBV11-3; D gene: .; CDR3 length: 19; J gene: TRBJ2-2; clone size: .; CDR3 protein: CASSPPLGRGPSNTGELFF; CDR3 DNA: TGTGCCAGCAGCCCGCCTTTAGGGCGGGGCCCTTCGAACACCGGGGAGCTGTTTTTT
V gene: TRBV30; D gene: .; CDR3 length: 13; J gene: TRBJ2-5; clone size: .; CDR3 protein: CAWSVLSDSAQYF; CDR3 DNA: TGTGCCTGGAGTGTACTATCCGACTCGGCCCAGTACTTC
V gene: TRBV7-9; D gene: TRBD1; CDR3 length: 15; J gene: TRBJ2-7; clone size: .; CDR3 protein: CAVWDIRDSAYEQYF; CDR3 DNA: TGTGCCGTTTGGGACATTAGGGACAGCGCCTACGAGCAGTACTTC
V gene: TRBV7-8; D gene: .; CDR3 length: 14; J gene: TRBJ1-5; clone size: .; CDR3 protein: CASREGSGGQPQHF; CDR3 DNA: TGTGCCAGCAGGGAGGGATCCGGGGGTCAGCCCCAGCATTTT
V gene: TRBV7-8; D gene: TRBD2; CDR3 length: 16; J gene: TRBJ2-3; clone size: .; CDR3 protein: CASSPRPLAATDTQYF; CDR3 DNA: TGTGCCAGCAGCCCGAGGCCACTAGCGGCAACAGATACGCAGTATTTT
V gene: TRBV4-3; D gene: .; CDR3 length: 16; J gene: TRBJ2-6; clone size: .; CDR3 protein: CASSQFLGSGANVLTF; CDR3 DNA: TGCGCCAGCAGCCAATTTCTTGGCTCTGGGGCCAACGTCCTGACTTTC
V gene: TRBV4-2; D gene: TRBD1; CDR3 length: 14; J gene: TRBJ2-7; clone size: .; CDR3 protein: CASSPTGVGDEQYF; CDR3 DNA: TGTGCCAGCAGTCCGACAGGGGTTGGGGACGAGCAGTACTTC
V gene: TRBV4-2; D gene: TRBD2; CDR3 length: 18; J gene: TRBJ2-3; clone size: .; CDR3 protein: CASSQDLGAGGSTDTQYF; CDR3 DNA: TGTGCCAGCAGCCAAGATTTAGGGGCGGGAGGAAGCACAGATACGCAGTATTTT
V gene: TRBV7-2; D gene: TRBD1; CDR3 length: 14; J gene: TRBJ1-5; clone size: .; CDR3 protein: CASSQDRSNQPQHF; CDR3 DNA: TGTGCCAGCAGCCAGGACAGGAGCAATCAGCCCCAGCATTTT
V gene: TRBV19; D gene: .; CDR3 length: 14; J gene: TRBJ2-2; clone size: .; CDR3 protein: CASSIDANTGELFF; CDR3 DNA: TGTGCCAGTAGTATAGATGCGAACACCGGGGAGCTGTTTTTT
V gene: TRBV30; D gene: TRBD2; CDR3 length: 16; J gene: TRBJ2-7; clone size: .; CDR3 protein: CAWSAPGTSGSYEQYF; CDR3 DNA: TGTGCCTGGAGTGCCCCCGGGACTAGCGGCTCCTACGAGCAGTACTTC
V gene: TRBV4-2; D gene: TRBD2; CDR3 length: 15; J gene: TRBJ2-3; clone size: .; CDR3 protein: CASSQGLARADTQYF; CDR3 DNA: TGTGCCAGCAGCCAGGGACTAGCGAGGGCAGATACGCAGTATTTT
V gene: TRBV25-1; D gene: .; CDR3 length: 13; J gene: TRBJ2-7; clone size: .; CDR3 protein: CASSGVSPYEQYF; CDR3 DNA: TGTGCCAGCAGTGGGGTCAGCCCCTACGAGCAGTACTTC
V gene: TRBV15; D gene: .; CDR3 length: 15; J gene: TRBJ2-2; clone size: .; CDR3 protein: CATSRGRTNTGELFF; CDR3 DNA: TGTGCCACCAGCAGAGGGAGGACGAACACCGGGGAGCTGTTTTTT
V gene: TRBV28; D gene: .; CDR3 length: 16; J gene: TRBJ2-1; clone size: .; CDR3 protein: CASSFGGPRLEHEQFF; CDR3 DNA: TGTGCCAGCAGTTTTGGGGGGCCCCGACTAGAGCATGAGCAGTTCTTC
V gene: TRBV7-9; D gene: .; CDR3 length: 15; J gene: TRBJ2-7; clone size: .; CDR3 protein: CASSPRRGPSYEQYF; CDR3 DNA: TGTGCCAGCAGCCCCCGCCGGGGGCCCTCCTACGAGCAGTACTTC
V gene: TRBV7-8; D gene: .; CDR3 length: 13; J gene: TRBJ2-1; clone size: once; CDR3 protein: CASSLGTYNEQFF; CDR3 DNA: TGTGCCAGCAGCCTCGGGACTTACAATGAGCAGTTCTTC
V gene: TRBV13; D gene: .; CDR3 length: 17; J gene: TRBJ2-5; clone size: .; CDR3 protein: CASSLGAREVPQETQYF; CDR3 DNA: TGTGCCAGCAGCTTAGGCGCGAGGGAGGTCCCCCAAGAGACCCAGTACTTC
V gene: TRBV30; D gene: .; CDR3 length: 11; J gene: TRBJ2-7; clone size: .; CDR3 protein: CAWSVFHEQYF; CDR3 DNA: TGTGCCTGGAGTGTATTTCACGAGCAGTACTTC
V gene: TRBV4-1; D gene: .; CDR3 length: 16; J gene: TRBJ1-1; clone size: .; CDR3 protein: CASSLSHGVSNTEAFF; CDR3 DNA: TGCGCCAGCAGCCTATCACACGGGGTCTCGAACACTGAAGCTTTCTTT
V gene: TRBV28; D gene: .; CDR3 length: 16; J gene: TRBJ2-7; clone size: .; CDR3 protein: CASSSLGGFLAYEQYF; CDR3 DNA: TGTGCCAGCAGCTCACTTGGGGGGTTCCTTGCCTACGAGCAGTACTTC
V gene: TRBV5-5; D gene: .; CDR3 length: 16; J gene: TRBJ1-3; clone size: once; CDR3 protein: CASSLSGANSGNTIYF; CDR3 DNA: TGTGCCAGCAGCTTGTCAGGGGCGAACTCTGGAAACACCATATATTTT
V gene: TRBV5-8; D gene: TRBD2; CDR3 length: 15; J gene: TRBJ2-1; clone size: once; CDR3 protein: CASSLVGTSANEQFF; CDR3 DNA: TGTGCCAGCAGCTTGGTGGGGACTAGCGCCAATGAGCAGTTCTTC
V gene: TRBV4-2; D gene: .; CDR3 length: 13; J gene: TRBJ1-1; clone size: .; CDR3 protein: CASSQDKSVQAFF; CDR3 DNA: TGTGCCAGCAGCCAAGATAAGTCAGTACAAGCTTTCTTT
V gene: TRBV7-2; D gene: .; CDR3 length: 14; J gene: TRBJ2-7; clone size: .; CDR3 protein: CASSLSYVAYEQYF; CDR3 DNA: TGTGCCAGCAGCTTGTCTTACGTAGCCTACGAGCAGTACTTC
V gene: TRBV4-2; D gene: .; CDR3 length: 15; J gene: TRBJ2-3; clone size: .; CDR3 protein: CASSPPGTSTDTQYF; CDR3 DNA: TGTGCCAGCAGCCCTCCCGGGACTAGCACAGATACGCAGTATTTT
V gene: TRBV19; D gene: .; CDR3 length: 14; J gene: TRBJ1-1; clone size: .; CDR3 protein: CASSIALGPTEAFF; CDR3 DNA: TGTGCCAGTAGTATAGCCCTGGGACCAACTGAAGCTTTCTTT
V gene: TRBV10-3; D gene: .; CDR3 length: 11; J gene: TRBJ2-2; clone size: once; CDR3 protein: CAISIGGELFF; CDR3 DNA: TGTGCCATCAGTATCGGCGGGGAGCTGTTTTTT
V gene: TRBV7-2; D gene: TRBD2; CDR3 length: 15; J gene: TRBJ2-3; clone size: .; CDR3 protein: CASSSGLAGRGTQYF; CDR3 DNA: TGTGCCAGCAGCTCAGGACTAGCGGGCCGCGGTACGCAGTATTTT
V gene: TRBV11-2; D gene: TRBD1; CDR3 length: 17; J gene: TRBJ2-7; clone size: once; CDR3 protein: CASSLSRDREGSYEQYF; CDR3 DNA: TGTGCCAGCAGCTTATCCCGGGACAGGGAGGGTTCATACGAGCAGTACTTC
V gene: TRBV5-4; D gene: .; CDR3 length: 13; J gene: TRBJ1-2; clone size: once; CDR3 protein: CASSQDQDTSYTF; CDR3 DNA: TGTGCCAGCAGCCAGGACCAGGACACTAGCTACACCTTC
V gene: TRBV19; D gene: .; CDR3 length: 13; J gene: TRBJ2-3; clone size: .; CDR3 protein: CASSSTGPDTQYF; CDR3 DNA: TGTGCCAGTAGCTCGACAGGCCCCGATACGCAGTATTTT
V gene: TRBV7-8; D gene: .; CDR3 length: 14; J gene: TRBJ2-2; clone size: .; CDR3 protein: CASILLGVHGELFF; CDR3 DNA: TGTGCCAGCATCCTGCTTGGGGTCCACGGGGAGCTGTTTTTT
V gene: TRBV7-2; D gene: TRBD2; CDR3 length: 19; J gene: TRBJ2-3; clone size: .; CDR3 protein: CASSLVLAGGPWGTDTQYF; CDR3 DNA: TGTGCCAGCAGCTTAGTCCTAGCGGGAGGGCCTTGGGGGACAGATACGCAGTATTTT
V gene: TRBV5-1; D gene: TRBD1; CDR3 length: 13; J gene: TRBJ2-5; clone size: .; CDR3 protein: CASSVYRGETQYF; CDR3 DNA: TGCGCCAGCAGCGTATACAGGGGAGAGACCCAGTACTTC